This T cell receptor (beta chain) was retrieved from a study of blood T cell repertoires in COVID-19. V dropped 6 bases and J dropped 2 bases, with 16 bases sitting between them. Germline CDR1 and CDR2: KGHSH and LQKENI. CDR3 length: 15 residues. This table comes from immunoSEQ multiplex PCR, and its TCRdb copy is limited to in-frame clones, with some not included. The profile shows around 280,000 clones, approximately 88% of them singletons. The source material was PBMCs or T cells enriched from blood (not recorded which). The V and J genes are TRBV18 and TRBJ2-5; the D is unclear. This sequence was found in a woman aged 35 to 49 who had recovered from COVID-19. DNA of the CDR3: TGTGCCAGCTCCCCTGGTACGGTAGCTCAAGAGACCCAGTACTTC. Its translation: CASSPGTVAQETQYF.